This is a list of T cell receptor beta chains from one sample in a study of lymphopenia after photon versus proton radiotherapy. The protocol was immunoSEQ multiplex PCR, while the TCRdb copy is restricted to in-frame clones and leaves out a portion. This sample has 20,000 to 25,000 clones, with 84% found just once. Sequencing was performed on peripheral blood, taken from a patient treated with photon-based radiotherapy. The receptors were sampled from a man between 40 and 49 years old with gastric cancer. Each CDR3 is given with its conserved first and last residue. D genes are given only for firm matches. Not all rows give a size; the values are once, few, many and, for expanded clones, a class.

d_gene: TRBD2; j_gene: TRBJ2-1; v_gene: TRBV2; abundance: -; CDR3aa: CASSIASGGTGEQFF; CDR3nt: TGTGCCAGCAGTATCGCTAGCGGGGGGACGGGTGAGCAGTTCTTC
d_gene: -; j_gene: TRBJ1-2; v_gene: TRBV5-6; abundance: -; CDR3aa: CASRIFDRNYGYTF; CDR3nt: TGTGCCAGCAGAATTTTCGACAGGAACTATGGCTACACCTTC
d_gene: -; j_gene: TRBJ2-7; v_gene: TRBV5-1; abundance: few; CDR3aa: CASSPGLSYEQYF; CDR3nt: TGCGCCAGCAGCCCAGGACTGTCCTACGAGCAGTACTTC
d_gene: -; j_gene: TRBJ1-1; v_gene: TRBV7-9; abundance: once; CDR3aa: CASSLGRRQNTEAFF; CDR3nt: TGTGCCAGCAGCTTAGGCCGGCGGCAGAACACTGAAGCTTTCTTT
d_gene: -; j_gene: TRBJ1-6; v_gene: TRBV13; abundance: few; CDR3aa: CASRGDNLDSPLHF; CDR3nt: TGTGCCAGCCGGGGCGATAACCTGGATTCACCCCTCCACTTT
d_gene: TRBD1; j_gene: TRBJ2-7; v_gene: TRBV7-2; abundance: -; CDR3aa: CASSAGTGNYEQYF; CDR3nt: TGTGCCAGCAGCGCCGGGACAGGGAACTACGAGCAGTACTTC
d_gene: TRBD1; j_gene: TRBJ2-7; v_gene: TRBV5-8; abundance: -; CDR3aa: CASRGTGPMREQYF; CDR3nt: TGTGCCAGCCGCGGGACAGGCCCGATGCGTGAGCAGTACTTC
d_gene: TRBD2; j_gene: TRBJ2-1; v_gene: TRBV19; abundance: -; CDR3aa: CASSPGLVNEQFF; CDR3nt: TGTGCCAGTAGTCCCGGACTAGTCAATGAGCAGTTCTTC
d_gene: -; j_gene: TRBJ2-7; v_gene: TRBV11-2; abundance: -; CDR3aa: CASSRQATYEQYF; CDR3nt: TGTGCCAGCAGTCGACAGGCGACCTACGAGCAGTACTTC
d_gene: TRBD2; j_gene: TRBJ2-6; v_gene: TRBV9; abundance: -; CDR3aa: CASSLRTSGGLSGANVLTF; CDR3nt: TGTGCCAGCAGCCTACGGACTAGCGGGGGCCTCTCTGGGGCCAACGTCCTGACTTTC
d_gene: TRBD1; j_gene: TRBJ2-5; v_gene: TRBV6-1; abundance: -; CDR3aa: CASSERAGGVETQYF; CDR3nt: TGTGCCAGCAGTGAAAGGGCAGGGGGCGTTGAGACCCAGTACTTC
d_gene: TRBD2; j_gene: TRBJ2-3; v_gene: TRBV29-1; abundance: -; CDR3aa: CSVEGVGGDTQYF; CDR3nt: TGCAGCGTTGAAGGGGTCGGGGGGGATACGCAGTATTTT
d_gene: -; j_gene: TRBJ2-7; v_gene: TRBV7-7; abundance: -; CDR3aa: CASSLAPAYEQYF; CDR3nt: TGTGCTAGCAGCTTAGCTCCGGCCTACGAGCAGTACTTC
d_gene: -; j_gene: TRBJ1-6; v_gene: TRBV11-2; abundance: medium-sized; CDR3aa: CASSLVPTRGYNSPLHF; CDR3nt: TGTGCCAGCAGCTTAGTACCCACCAGGGGCTATAATTCACCCCTCCACTTT
d_gene: TRBD2; j_gene: TRBJ2-3; v_gene: TRBV10-1; abundance: -; CDR3aa: CASRKGTSGGIGGTDTQYF; CDR3nt: TGCGCCAGCAGGAAAGGGACTAGCGGGGGTATCGGGGGCACAGATACGCAGTATTTT